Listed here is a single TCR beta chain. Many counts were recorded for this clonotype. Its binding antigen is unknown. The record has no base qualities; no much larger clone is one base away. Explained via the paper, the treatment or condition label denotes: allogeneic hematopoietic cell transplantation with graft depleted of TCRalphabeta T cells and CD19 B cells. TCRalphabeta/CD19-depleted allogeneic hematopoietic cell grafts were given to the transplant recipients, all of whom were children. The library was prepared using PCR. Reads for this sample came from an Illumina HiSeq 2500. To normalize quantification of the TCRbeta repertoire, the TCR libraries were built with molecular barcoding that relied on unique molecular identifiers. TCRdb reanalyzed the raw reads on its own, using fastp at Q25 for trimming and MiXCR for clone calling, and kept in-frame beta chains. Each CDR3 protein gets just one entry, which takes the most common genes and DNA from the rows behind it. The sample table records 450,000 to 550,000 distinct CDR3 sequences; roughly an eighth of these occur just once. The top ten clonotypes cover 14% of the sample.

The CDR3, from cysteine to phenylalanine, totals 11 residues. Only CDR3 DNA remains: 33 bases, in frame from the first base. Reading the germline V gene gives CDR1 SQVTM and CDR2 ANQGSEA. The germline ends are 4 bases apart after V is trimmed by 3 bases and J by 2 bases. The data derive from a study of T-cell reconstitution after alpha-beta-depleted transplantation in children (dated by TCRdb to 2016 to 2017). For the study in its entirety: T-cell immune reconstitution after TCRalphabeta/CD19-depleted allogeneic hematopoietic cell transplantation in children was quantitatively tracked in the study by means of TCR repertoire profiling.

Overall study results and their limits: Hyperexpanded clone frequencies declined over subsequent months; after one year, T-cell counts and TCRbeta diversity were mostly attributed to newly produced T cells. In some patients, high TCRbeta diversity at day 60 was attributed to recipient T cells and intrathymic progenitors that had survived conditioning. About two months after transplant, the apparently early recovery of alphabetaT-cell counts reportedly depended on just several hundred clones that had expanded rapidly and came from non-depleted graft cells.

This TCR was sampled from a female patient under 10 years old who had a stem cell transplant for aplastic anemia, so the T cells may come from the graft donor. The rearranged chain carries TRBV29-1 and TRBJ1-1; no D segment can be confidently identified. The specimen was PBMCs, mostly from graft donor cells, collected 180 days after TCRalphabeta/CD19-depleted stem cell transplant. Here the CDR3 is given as CSVEYNTEAFF. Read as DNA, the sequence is TGCAGCGTTGAGTACAACACTGAAGCTTTCTTT.